This T cell receptor beta chain was identified during a study of blood T cell repertoires in COVID-19 (TCRdb year 2020). Study-level background: Samples covering the acute and convalescent phases of COVID-19 were provided by collaborators in the United States, Italy and Spain. Sample metadata almost always included a de-identified subject ID, COVID-19 status, age in years and sex. Where HLA class I and class II types were available, the types were taken from metadata supplied by the sample provider, not from assay-based typing. Samples were obtained from the ongoing ImmuneRACE study (first 160 participants) and from about 1,300 subjects provided by 6 global collaborators. Deeply sampled blood TCRbeta repertoires from subjects exposed to, actively infected with, or recovered from COVID-19 were included in the dataset. The material from the prospective study consisted of cDNA or gDNA derived from T cells, B-cell-depleted T cells, or PBMCs. The repertoires were made available in a free public database intended to serve as a resource for research on the immune response to SARS-CoV-2. Here is what the overall study found, with its caveats: The amount of clinical and demographic metadata varied by source and participant and was provided uncurated.

Note on this clone: Its antigen remains unidentified. Base qualities are not at hand, and no much larger clone is one base apart.

TCRbeta CDR3 regions were amplified from genomic DNA using the immunoSEQ Assay, a bias-controlled multiplex PCR. The authors' analysis ran thus. The number of nucleated cells in each sample was estimated from the amplification of reference gene primers within the assay. To quantify the absolute abundance of each unique TCRbeta CDR3 rearrangement, sequence reads were collapsed and filtered. Productive Simpson clonality was computed per sample as the square root of Simpson's diversity index over productive rearrangements. TCRdb obtained this table from immuneACCESS and retained in-frame rearrangements with V and J assigned. These tables miss some clones; where compared with another copy, unresolved V genes account for less than half of the shortfall, and the remainder is unexplained. The DNA was the basis for D and trimming; V, J and clone size are from that table. Across this sample there are 200,000 to 250,000 clones, with approximately 78% seen only once. The ten top clones hold 8% to 9% of the sample.

In Seattle, one collaborating source enrolled patients while the infection was active and tracked those patients longitudinally over the course of disease. The collaborating institutions used their own protocols to collect whole blood in K2EDTA tubes. Collaborator samples were shipped for TCRbeta analysis as frozen whole blood, isolated PBMCs, or DNA extracted from either sample type. The germline V gene specifies MGHRA as CDR1 and YSYEKL as CDR2. The CDR3 goes from the cysteine to the phenylalanine over 12 residues. The read is trimmed to its CDR3 DNA, 36 bases read in frame from base 1. V sheds 5 bases and J sheds 4 bases, leaving 8 bases between their ends.

The chain employs TRBV4-1 and TRBJ1-2; TRBD1 is a possible D gene, resting on 5 matching bases. The sample taken for sequencing was peripheral blood. The sequence was collected from a woman aged 80 or over with COVID-19, enrolled during active disease. This receptor carries the CDR3 CASSYRGYGYTF. The DNA reads as follows: TGCGCCAGCAGCTATAGGGGCTATGGCTACACCTTC.